The 30 T cell receptor beta chains below were found in one sample sequenced in a study of vaccination effects on CD4 cells after COVID-19. Method: immunoSEQ multiplex PCR; TCRdb's copy keeps in-frame clones and lacks some. The sample carries tens of thousands of clones, about 81% recorded once. ViraFEST used viral peptide pools to expand antigen-specific CD4+ T cells before sequencing. Cultured cells yielded isolated CD4+ T cells after nine to ten days. This individual contracted SARS-CoV-2 between March and December 2020, as verified by PCR. Antigens of these TCRs are unknown. Sample: CD4+ T cells from PBMCs cultured with a peptide pool, taken before COVID-19 vaccination. The receptor set was obtained from a human donor who had a prior SARS-CoV-2 infection.

This clone has a handful of counts. This chain joins TRBV5-4 and TRBJ2-1; 9 nucleotides align to TRBD2. This CDR3 region has 16 residues. J was trimmed by 3 bases and V by 0 bases; bases with no gene match: 4. From germline, CDR1 is SGHNT and CDR2 YYREEE (reference sequence). In DNA, the CDR3 is TGTGCCAGCAGCTTGGGAGGCGGGGGGGACTACAATGAGCAGTTCTTC. This gives the protein CASSLGGGGDYNEQFF. The full variable domain, with the rest looked up from reference TRBV5-4 and TRBJ2-1, is ETGVTQSPTHLIKTRGQQVTLRCSSQSGHNTVSWYQQALGQGPQFIFQYYREEENGRGNFPPRFSGLQFPNYSSELNVNALELDDSALYLCASSLGGGGDYNEQFFGPGTRLTVL.

CDR3 sequence (DNA): TGCAGCGGTACAGGGGCCCAAATGAACACTGAAGCTTTCTTT. Translating it yields CSGTGAQMNTEAFF. The V call is TRBV29-1, the J call TRBJ1-1; the match to TRBD1 covers 7 bases. CDR1 is SQVTM and CDR2 is ANQGSEA in the germline V gene. The CDR3 spans 14 residues. With V trimmed by 7 bases and J by 0 bases, 8 bases remained unmatched.

The sample holds a few counts of this clone. V usage is TRBV3-1 (or the pseudogene TRBV3-2) and J usage is TRBJ1-6, with no clear D. CDR1 and CDR2 from the germline V gene are LGHDT and YNNKEL (reference sequence). The V end lost 0 bases, the J end lost 7 bases, and 4 bases lay between the germline ends. The CDR3 covers 13 residues. This CDR3 is CASSQDRNSPLHF. The CDR3 DNA is TGTGCCAGCAGCCAAGATAGGAATTCACCCCTCCACTTT.

V is TRBV18 and J is TRBJ1-3, with 7 bases that match TRBD1. The CDR3 contains 16 residues. V trimming: 5 bases; J trimming: 2 bases; junction bases outside the gene matches: 9. Per germline, CDR1 KGHSH and CDR2 LQKENI. CDR3 DNA: TGTGCCAGCTCAACTAACCCAGGGGGTGCTGGAAACACCATATATTTT. This gives the protein CASSTNPGGAGNTIYF.

The CDR3 DNA follows: TGTGCCAGCAGTTACTCAGGCTCTGGGGCCAACGTCCTGACTTTC. As protein: CASSYSGSGANVLTF. The chain combines TRBV6-5 with TRBJ2-6, with D unresolved. The CDR3 sequence is 15 residues long. V was clipped by 0 bases and J by 0 bases, with 3 bases between them. The germline V gene encodes CDR1 MNHEY and CDR2 SVGAGI.

The genes are TRBV3-1 (or the pseudogene TRBV3-2) and TRBJ2-1, with D uncertain. CDR1 LGHDT and CDR2 YNNKEL come from the germline V gene (reference sequence). V was shortened by 4 bases and J by 13 bases, with 14 bases between the two germline ends. The CDR3 totals 12 residues. CDR3 nucleotides: TGTGCCAGCAGCCCAATCAACGAGCAACAGTTCTTC. Translated, it gives CASSPINEQQFF.

The genes are TRBV11-3 and TRBJ2-7, with TRBD1 as a possible D gene (6 bases). Per the germline V gene, CDR1 is SGHNT and CDR2 is YENEEA. The CDR3 covers 15 residues. The V gene lost 0 bases and the J gene lost 2 bases, with 11 bases spanning the gap. Here the CDR3 DNA reads TGTGCCAGCAGCTTAGAAGGAACAGGGCCCTACGAGCAGTACTTC. Protein: CASSLEGTGPYEQYF.

The chain is built from TRBV11-2 and TRBJ2-5; D unresolved. Germline-derived CDR1 and CDR2 are SGHAT and FQNNGV. V lost 4 bases to trimming and J lost 1 base, with 4 bases between them. This CDR3 spans 12 amino acids. The DNA of the CDR3 is TGTGCCAGCAGCTGGGCCCAAGAGACCCAGTACTTC. This encodes CASSWAQETQYF.

This rearrangement joins TRBV11-2 to TRBJ1-5; the D is unclear. The CDR3 is 12 residues long. From germline, CDR1 is SGHAT and CDR2 FQNNGV. Trimming removed 0 bases at V and 6 bases at J, with 3 bases between. The CDR3 reads CASSLEGQPQHF. The CDR3 coding sequence is TGTGCCAGCAGCTTAGAGGGTCAGCCCCAGCATTTT.

The rearrangement uses TRBV21-1 and TRBJ1-4. TRBV21-1 constitutes a pseudogene. This CDR3 comprises 19 residues. The CDR3 DNA reads as TGTGCCAGCAGAGTTGTCCCCACCTTAAAACAGTGTGAGCGGGAAAAACTGTTTTTT. This gives the protein CASRVVPTLKQCEREKLFF.

This sequence joins TRBV6-5 and TRBJ2-3; 9 bases are shared with TRBD1. There are 14 residues in the CDR3. Germline-derived CDR1 and CDR2 are MNHEY and SVGAGI. The V and J ends lost 5 bases and 3 bases, in that order; junction bases with no gene match: 3. CDR3 sequence (DNA): TGTGCCAGCAGTCACAGGGGGCTGACAGATACGCAGTATTTT. Translation gives CASSHRGLTDTQYF.

The V gene is TRBV11-1, the J gene TRBJ2-1; D might be TRBD1 (6 bases). V was shortened by 4 bases and J by 8 bases, with 12 bases between the two germline ends. The CDR3 has 13 amino acids. Germline CDR1 and CDR2: SGHAT and FQDESV (reference sequence). The CDR3 protein is CASSYRVLHEQFF. CDR3 DNA sequence: TGTGCCAGCAGCTACAGGGTTTTGCATGAGCAGTTCTTC.

This sequence joins TRBV29-1 and TRBJ2-1; tentative D call: TRBD2 (7 bases). The V end was cut by 8 bases, the J end by 3 bases, with 20 bases between. CDR3 length equals 15 residues. Looked up from germline, CDR1 is SQVTM and CDR2 is ANQGSEA. CDR3 residues: CSIVGGQRNYNEQFF. CDR3 DNA: TGCAGCATTGTGGGGGGGCAGCGGAACTACAATGAGCAGTTCTTC.

This clone turned up a few times. The chain combines TRBV9 with TRBJ1-3, with D maybe TRBD1 (6 bases). The CDR3 contains 12 residues. Germline CDR1 reads SGDLS; CDR2 reads YYNGEE. V shed 1 base and J shed 7 bases, with 6 bases lying between them. In DNA, the CDR3 is TGTGCCAGCAGCGTACAGGGGAACACCATATATTTT. Its translation: CASSVQGNTIYF.

This clone was seen a handful of times. This sequence joins TRBV6-5 and TRBJ1-4; tentative D call: TRBD1 (6 bases). The ends were cut back, 5 bases at V and 16 bases at J, with 14 bases in the middle. Germline CDR1 reads MNHEY; CDR2 reads SVGAGI. The CDR3 is 11 residues long. This CDR3 is CASSSGGRWFF. DNA of the CDR3: TGTGCCAGCAGTAGCGGGGGGCGCTGGTTTTTT.

The chain links TRBV18 to TRBJ2-7; D might be TRBD1 or TRBD2, each matching 6 bases. The CDR3 contains 16 residues. CDR1 is KGHSH, CDR2 LQKENI, per germline. Trimming removed 0 bases from V and 7 bases from J, with 19 bases in between. The CDR3 here is CASSPPSSGQSSEQYF. As DNA, the CDR3 is TGTGCCAGCTCACCACCAAGTAGCGGACAGTCGTCGGAGCAGTACTTC.

This clone showed up just a few times. The chain uses TRBV19 and TRBJ2-5; TRBD1 matches 9 bases. Germline CDR1 and CDR2: LNHDA and SQIVND (reference sequence). After removal of 9 bases from V and 4 bases from J, the junction contained 6 bases not matched to a gene. The CDR3 has 13 residues. CDR3 in amino acids: CASNPTGGETQYF. The CDR3 coding sequence is TGTGCCAGCAACCCGACAGGGGGAGAGACCCAGTACTTC. Full variable domain (missing parts from reference TRBV19 and TRBJ2-5): DGGITQSPKYLFRKEGQNVTLSCEQNLNHDAMYWYRQDPGQGLRLIYYSQIVNDFQKGDIAEGYSVSREKKESFPLTVTSAQKNPTAFYLCASNPTGGETQYFGPGTRLLVL.

The chain couples TRBV29-1 to TRBJ2-5; D is undetermined. V gave up 7 bases and J gave up 3 bases, with 12 bases separating them. Germline assignment: CDR1 SQVTM and CDR2 ANQGSEA. This CDR3 spans 12 amino acids. The CDR3 sequence is CSAGGLKETQYF. In nucleotides, the CDR3 is TGCAGCGCAGGTGGCTTAAAAGAGACCCAGTACTTC.

This CDR3 is CASSLYSSGLFDVGYTF. CDR3 in DNA: TGTGCCAGCAGCTTATATTCTTCGGGGCTATTCGATGTCGGCTACACCTTC. The gene calls are TRBV7-3 and TRBJ1-2, with D tentatively TRBD1 (5 bases). CDR3 length: 17 residues. V was cut by 2 bases and J by 8 bases, with 24 bases left in between. Germline CDR1 and CDR2: SGHTA and FQGTGA.

A few counts support this clone. The chain recombines TRBV5-1 with TRBJ1-1; a possible D gene is TRBD1 (5 bases). The ends were cut back, 4 bases at V and 6 bases at J, with 16 bases in the middle. Germline assignment: CDR1 SGHRS and CDR2 YFSETQ. CDR3 length: 14 amino acids. The CDR3 region has the DNA TGCGCCAGCAGCACCGGGACCCTGGGTGCTGAAGCTTTCTTT. Translation: CASSTGTLGAEAFF.

The V call is TRBV5-6, the J call TRBJ1-3, with D possibly being TRBD1 (6 bases). This CDR3 contains 15 residues. Trimming stripped 6 bases from V and 2 bases from J, with 15 bases between. Germline CDR1 and CDR2: SGHDT and YYEEEE. CDR3 in amino acids: CASNRLGGTGNTIYF. The CDR3 nucleotides are TGTGCCAGCAACCGTCTAGGGGGAACTGGAAACACCATATATTTT.

This clone appeared once. The chain recombines TRBV7-2 with TRBJ1-1; maybe TRBD1 (6 bases). Germline loops: CDR1 SGHTA, CDR2 FQGNSA. Trimming pared 5 bases from V and 5 bases from J, leaving 21 bases between. The CDR3 covers 16 residues. The CDR3 DNA reads as TGTGCCAGCAGCGCACCGGCGGGGGGGCTTGGGACTGAAGCTTTCTTT. It encodes CASSAPAGGLGTEAFF.

CDR3 nucleotide sequence: TGCGCCAGCAGCCAAGATAGACTAGCGGGGAACAATGAGCAGTTCTTC. Translated, it gives CASSQDRLAGNNEQFF. V usage is TRBV4-3 and J usage is TRBJ2-1; 11 positions agree with TRBD2. Per the germline V gene, CDR1 is LGHNA and CDR2 is YSLEER. The CDR3 length is 16 residues. Unmatched junction bases numbered 3, after V lost 0 bases and J lost 5 bases.

V usage is TRBV5-1 and J usage is TRBJ2-4; unclear D gene. CDR3 length: 15 residues. CDR1 is SGHRS and CDR2 is YFSETQ in the germline V gene. Trimming took off 4 bases at V and 5 bases at J, with 16 bases between the two ends. Written as DNA, the CDR3 is TGCGCCAGCAGCCTGGCGCTCCAGTCTCAAAACATTCAGTACTTC. As protein: CASSLALQSQNIQYF.

The chain uses TRBV24-1 and TRBJ2-1; D gene unclear. Trimming cost V 1 base and J 2 bases, with 8 bases left between them. The CDR3 consists of 15 residues. Germline V gene sequence: CDR1 KGHDR, CDR2 SFDVKD. CDR3 loop: CATSDFGGTYNEQFF. CDR3 bases: TGTGCCACCAGTGATTTTGGCGGAACCTACAATGAGCAGTTCTTC.

As to this clone: No conserved phenylalanine or tryptophan ends this CDR3, so it is likely a read error. The DNA is omitted, as the CDR3 cannot be located on it reliably, and the CDR3 follows TCRdb's listing. The chain is built from TRBV6-4 and TRBJ1-4; TRBD1 is the table's D call and was not checked against the DNA. The CDR3 is 10 amino acids long, termini counted. Germline values: CDR1 MRHNA, CDR2 SNTAGT. Here the CDR3 reads CASSDLMGRV.

The chain couples TRBV19 to TRBJ2-3, with TRBD2 matching over 8 bases. Unmatched junction bases numbered 7, after V lost 0 bases and J lost 2 bases. CDR3 length equals 17 residues. CDR1 is LNHDA and CDR2 is SQIVND in the germline V gene (reference sequence). The CDR3 is CASSIDPAGATTDTQYF. CDR3 DNA: TGTGCCAGTAGTATAGACCCAGCGGGGGCCACCACAGATACGCAGTATTTT. The variable domain in full, with the rest retrieved from reference TRBV19 and TRBJ2-3, is DGGITQSPKYLFRKEGQNVTLSCEQNLNHDAMYWYRQDPGQGLRLIYYSQIVNDFQKGDIAEGYSVSREKKESFPLTVTSAQKNPTAFYLCASSIDPAGATTDTQYFGPGTRLTVL.

In its sample, this clone was seen a few times. This chain uses TRBV6-5 with TRBJ2-2; D call uncertain. There are 15 residues in the CDR3. Germline assignment: CDR1 MNHEY and CDR2 SVGAGI. V was shortened by 2 bases and J by 4 bases, with 11 bases between the two germline ends. The CDR3 DNA sequence: TGTGCCAGCAGTTACGGTCGACGGACCACCGGGGAGCTGTTTTTT. Amino acids: CASSYGRRTTGELFF.

V gene TRBV18 combines with J gene TRBJ2-1, with D perhaps TRBD2 (7 bases). CDR3 length: 13 residues. Germline-derived CDR1 and CDR2 are KGHSH and LQKENI. Trimming took off 7 bases at V and 5 bases at J, with 12 bases between the two ends. The CDR3 DNA reads TGTGCCAGCTTCGGGGGGCTCAACAATGAGCAGTTCTTC. Its translation: CASFGGLNNEQFF.

The chain carries TRBV3-1 (or the pseudogene TRBV3-2) and TRBJ2-1; D gene unclear. The CDR3 has 15 residues. V was trimmed by 4 bases and J by 0 bases, leaving 10 bases between them. In germline, CDR1 is LGHDT, CDR2 YNNKEL (reference sequence). The CDR3 sequence is CASSPTRSSYNEQFF. For the CDR3, the DNA is TGTGCCAGCAGCCCAACTCGGAGCTCCTACAATGAGCAGTTCTTC.